This T cell receptor (beta chain) was profiled in a study of cytomegalovirus exposure and HLA in healthy donors. The overall study: The 130 or so validation repertoires, a later analysis reported, used the same platform as the approximately 670 first-cohort repertoires.

From the roughly 110-subject validation cohort, which was separate from the roughly 620-subject first cohort, the donors were drawn. TCRdb keeps only in-frame clones here, not all; method: immunoSEQ multiplex PCR. Here the sample spans 150,000 to 180,000 clones, 65% to 90% being singletons. The CDR3 runs 16 residues. Trimming shortened V by 8 bases and J by 0 bases, and 20 bases separated the two germline ends. Germline V gene sequence: CDR1 SEHNR, CDR2 FQNEAQ (reference sequence). The chain carries TRBV7-9 and TRBJ2-7; possible D gene TRBD1, 6 bases. The source material was PBMCs. This sequence was found in a man younger than 35 in good health and CMV-seropositive. The CDR3 DNA is TGTGCCAGCGGGGTTTTGAAAGGGACACTCTCCTACGAGCAGTACTTC. Residues: CASGVLKGTLSYEQYF. The full variable domain, in which reference TRBV7-9 and TRBJ2-7 provide the parts outside the CDR3, is DTGVSQNPRHKITKRGQNVTFRCDPISEHNRLYWYRQTLGQGPEFLTYFQNEAQLEKSRLLSDRFSAERPKGSFSTLEIQRTEQGDSAMYLCASGVLKGTLSYEQYFGPGTRLTVT.